The clone carrying this T cell receptor beta chain was picked up one time. Its antigen is as yet unknown. This record comes from a study of T cell responses to AZD1222 COVID-19 vaccine. Findings of the study overall: Repertoires in all cases were sampled only once the peak T cell response had passed. Mostly white British, mostly female donors; authors suggested clonal diversity may be underestimated.

CDR3 length equals 14 residues. V dropped 4 bases and J dropped 5 bases, with 12 bases sitting between them. Germline V CDR1 and CDR2: MDHEN, SYDVKM. Repertoires were generated with immunoSEQ multiplex PCR, while TCRdb's copy carries only in-frame clones and drops some. The sample shows about 150,000 clones, 75% to 95% of them seen only once. The chain joins TRBV28 to TRBJ2-1; tentatively, D is TRBD2 (6 bases). This receptor was taken from an adult in good health. The starting material was peripheral blood, obtained on day 0 of AZD1222 vaccination. CDR3 DNA sequence: TGTGCCAGCAGTTCCCCGGGACTCAACAATGAGCAGTTCTTC. Translation: CASSSPGLNNEQFF.